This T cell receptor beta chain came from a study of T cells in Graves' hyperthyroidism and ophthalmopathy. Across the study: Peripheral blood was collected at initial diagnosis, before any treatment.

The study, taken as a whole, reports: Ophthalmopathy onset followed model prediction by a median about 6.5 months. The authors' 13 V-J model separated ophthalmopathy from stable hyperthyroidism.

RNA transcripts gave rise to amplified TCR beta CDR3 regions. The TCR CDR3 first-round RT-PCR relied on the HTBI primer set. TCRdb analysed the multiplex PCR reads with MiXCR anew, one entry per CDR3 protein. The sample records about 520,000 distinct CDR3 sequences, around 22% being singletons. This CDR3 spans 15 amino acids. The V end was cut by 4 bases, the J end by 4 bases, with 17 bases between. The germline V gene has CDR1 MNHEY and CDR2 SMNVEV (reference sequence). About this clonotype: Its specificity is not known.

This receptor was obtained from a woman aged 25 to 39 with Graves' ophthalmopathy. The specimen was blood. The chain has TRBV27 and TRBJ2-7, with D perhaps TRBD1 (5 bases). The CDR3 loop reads CASSSTSGNLYEQYF. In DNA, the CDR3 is TGTGCCAGCAGTTCTACTTCAGGGAACCTGTACGAGCAGTACTTC.